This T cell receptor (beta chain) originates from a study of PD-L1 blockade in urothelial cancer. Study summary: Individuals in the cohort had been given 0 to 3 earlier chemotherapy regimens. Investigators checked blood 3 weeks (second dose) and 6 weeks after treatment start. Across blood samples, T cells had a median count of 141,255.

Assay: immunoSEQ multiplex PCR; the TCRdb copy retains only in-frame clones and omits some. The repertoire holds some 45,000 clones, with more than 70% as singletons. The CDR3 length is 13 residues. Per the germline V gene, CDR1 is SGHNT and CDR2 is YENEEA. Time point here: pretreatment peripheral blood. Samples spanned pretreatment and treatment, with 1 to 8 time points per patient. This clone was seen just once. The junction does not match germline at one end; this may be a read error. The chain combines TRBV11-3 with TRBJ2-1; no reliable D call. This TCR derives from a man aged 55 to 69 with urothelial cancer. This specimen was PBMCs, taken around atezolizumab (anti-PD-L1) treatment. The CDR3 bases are TGTGCCAGCAGCTCAGGTGGCTACGATGAGCAGTTCTTC. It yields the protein CASSSGGYDEQFF.